The 3 T cell receptor beta chains given below trace back to one sample, sequenced in a study of molecular identifiers for immune sequencing clone quantification (dated by TCRdb to about 2018). The library came from PCR. Instrument on record: Illumina HiSeq 4000. TCRdb passed the public sequencing reads through fastp at Q25 and MiXCR, retaining productive beta sequences. Every CDR3 protein is listed once, alongside the most common genes and DNA of its rows. For this sample the table gives about 320,000 distinct CDR3 sequences, of which 20% to 25% were detected only once. The ten largest clones add up to 0.81% of the sample. Sequencing was carried out using naive CD8+ T cells from blood, with Jurkat cell RNA spiked in. The sample's cell subset or site label, in plain terms: FACS-sorted CD8+CD4-CCR7+CD45RA+ naive T cells. These receptors originate from a human donor in good health. Some libraries in this study had Jurkat cell RNA spiked in.

This chain connects TRBV13 to TRBJ2-7; D unresolved. The CDR3 extends over 14 amino acids. Trimming took off 5 bases at V and 3 bases at J, with 14 bases between the two ends. Germline V gene lookup returns CDR1 PRHDT and CDR2 FYEKMQ (reference sequence). This CDR3 reads CASSPDGRFYEQYF. CDR3 nucleotide sequence: TGTGCCAGCAGCCCGGACGGACGGTTCTACGAGCAGTACTTC.

The chain couples TRBV24-1 to TRBJ1-5; D is ambiguous. Deletions cut 5 bases from V and 0 bases from J, with 7 bases between. Germline loops: CDR1 KGHDR, CDR2 SFDVKD. The CDR3 is 14 amino acids. The CDR3 protein is CATSGFDSNQPQHF. The CDR3 DNA follows: TGTGCCACCAGTGGCTTCGATAGCAATCAGCCCCAGCATTTT.

About this clonotype: This may come from a read error, since a much larger clone is one base off. The rearrangement links TRBV27 to TRBJ2-7, with D perhaps matching TRBD1 (6 bases). The CDR3 is 17 amino acids. V was trimmed by 7 bases and J by 0 bases, leaving 22 bases between them. Germline assignment: CDR1 MNHEY and CDR2 SMNVEV (reference sequence). CDR3 coding DNA: TGTGCCAGCACCCCCCTAGCCCCGGGACAAACCTCCTACGAGCAGTACTTC. Translating it yields CASTPLAPGQTSYEQYF.